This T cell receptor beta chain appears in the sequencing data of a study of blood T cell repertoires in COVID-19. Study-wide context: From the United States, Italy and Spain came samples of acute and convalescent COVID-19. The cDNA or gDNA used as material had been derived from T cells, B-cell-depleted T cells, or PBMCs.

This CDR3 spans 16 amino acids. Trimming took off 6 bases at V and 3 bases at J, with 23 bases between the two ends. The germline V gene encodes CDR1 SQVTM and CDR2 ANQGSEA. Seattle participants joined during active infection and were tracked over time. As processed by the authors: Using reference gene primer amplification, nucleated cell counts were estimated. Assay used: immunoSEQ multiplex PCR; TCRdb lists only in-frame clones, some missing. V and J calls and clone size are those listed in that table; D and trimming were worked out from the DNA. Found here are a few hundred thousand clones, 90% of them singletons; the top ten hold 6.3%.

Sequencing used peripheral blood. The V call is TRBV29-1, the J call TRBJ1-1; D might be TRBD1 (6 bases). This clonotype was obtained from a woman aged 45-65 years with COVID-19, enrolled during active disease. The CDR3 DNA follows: TGCAGCGTGGGAGGGACATCGCAAGCAAGGGACACTGAAGCTTTCTTT. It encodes CSVGGTSQARDTEAFF.